These T cell receptor beta chains were read from a single sample in a study of OX40 agonist ivuxolimab in advanced cancers. Sequenced by immunoSEQ multiplex PCR; TCRdb stores in-frame clones only, minus some. The repertoire has about 79,000 clones, just over 85% of them found once; the top ten carry 4.1%. The source was CD4+ or CD8+ T cells sorted from blood, collected in a trial of the OX40 agonist ivuxolimab. All receptors come from an adult with an advanced solid tumor such as melanoma, head and neck, liver or kidney cancer. The CDR3 runs from the conserved cysteine through the conserved F or W. A D gene is named only where the DNA matches it firmly. Only some rows state a clone size, as once, few, many or a class for expanded clones.

V	D	size	J	CDR3	DNA
TRBV5-6	TRBD1	-	TRBJ1-2	CASSLRGRGYGYTF	TGTGCCAGCAGCTTAAGGGGGCGCGGCTATGGCTACACCTTC
TRBV29-1	-	once	TRBJ1-1	CSVGGGAQNTEAFF	TGCAGCGTTGGAGGGGGGGCCCAGAACACTGAAGCTTTCTTT
TRBV5-1	TRBD2	-	TRBJ2-7	CASSLPGTSGSYEQYF	TGCGCCAGCAGCTTACCAGGGACTAGCGGGAGTTACGAGCAGTACTTC
TRBV18	-	-	TRBJ2-3	CASSPIGRSTDTQYF	TGTGCCAGCTCACCTATCGGGAGAAGCACAGATACGCAGTATTTT
TRBV2	-	-	TRBJ2-3	CASSPAGRGDTQYF	TGTGCCAGCAGTCCAGCAGGCCGGGGAGATACGCAGTATTTT
TRBV11-3	-	-	TRBJ2-5	CASTRTGLETQYF	TGTGCCAGCACTCGAACAGGGCTAGAGACCCAGTACTTC
TRBV21-1	-	-	TRBJ1-2	CARYTGHF	TGTGCCAGATACACAGGGCACTTC
TRBV18	-	-	TRBJ2-6	CASSPRTDSGANVLTF	TGTGCCAGCTCACCACGGACGGACTCTGGGGCCAACGTCCTGACTTTC
TRBV19	TRBD1	-	TRBJ2-2	CASSILARDRETGELFF	TGTGCCAGTAGTATCCTTGCCCGGGACAGGGAAACCGGGGAGCTGTTTTTT
TRBV7-8	-	-	TRBJ1-2	CASSLAGSYGYTF	TGTGCCAGCAGCTTAGCGGGGTCGTATGGCTACACCTTC
TRBV5-5	TRBD1	once	TRBJ1-3	CASSPNPGQGNTIYF	TGTGCCAGCAGCCCCAACCCGGGACAGGGGAACACCATATATTTT
TRBV10-3	TRBD1	-	TRBJ2-2	CAISETGETGELFF	TGTGCCATCAGTGAAACAGGGGAGACCGGGGAGCTGTTTTTT
TRBV11-3	-	-	TRBJ1-1	CASSVGQGNTEAFF	TGTGCCAGCAGCGTCGGGCAGGGCAACACTGAAGCTTTCTTT
TRBV28	TRBD1	once	TRBJ1-1	CASSLPSQGAAFF	TGTGCCAGCAGTTTACCCTCACAGGGGGCGGCTTTCTTT
TRBV28	-	-	TRBJ2-7	CASSSQGRSGEQYF	TGTGCCAGCAGTTCACAGGGCAGGTCCGGGGAGCAGTACTTC
TRBV7-9	-	-	TRBJ1-3	CASSLGPGNTIYF	TGTGCCAGCAGCTTGGGTCCGGGAAACACCATATATTTT
TRBV11-2	TRBD2	-	TRBJ2-7	CASSPYSGRSSYEQYF	TGTGCCAGCAGCCCCTATAGCGGGAGGTCTTCCTACGAGCAGTACTTC
TRBV5-5	TRBD1	-	TRBJ1-4	CASSRDRVEKLFF	TGTGCCAGCAGCAGGGACAGGGTTGAAAAACTGTTTTTT
TRBV2	-	-	TRBJ2-3	CASSGARTAITDTQYF	TGTGCCAGCAGTGGAGCGCGGACGGCGATCACAGATACGCAGTATTTT
TRBV6-1	-	once	TRBJ1-1	CASSEAVAYTEAFF	TGTGCCAGCAGTGAAGCGGTGGCATACACTGAAGCTTTCTTT
TRBV5-1	-	-	TRBJ2-5	CASSLAVGDKTQYF	TGCGCCAGCAGCTTGGCCGTAGGGGACAAGACCCAGTACTTC
TRBV5-1	TRBD2	-	TRBJ2-5	CASSLSGTSGEETQYF	TGCGCCAGCAGCCTCTCCGGGACTAGCGGCGAAGAGACCCAGTACTTC
TRBV6-1	-	-	TRBJ2-7	CASSESGRSYEQYF	TGTGCCAGCAGTGAATCAGGGAGGTCCTACGAGCAGTACTTC
TRBV5-4	TRBD2	-	TRBJ2-7	CASTKNFGASGSYEQYF	TGTGCCAGCACCAAAAACTTCGGGGCTAGCGGGTCCTACGAGCAGTACTTC
TRBV5-1	TRBD1	-	TRBJ2-5	CASSFQMTGAETQYF	TGCGCCAGCAGCTTCCAAATGACAGGGGCCGAGACCCAGTACTTC
TRBV7-9	TRBD2	-	TRBJ2-7	CASSVAASGGSYEQYF	TGTGCCAGCAGCGTGGCTGCTAGCGGGGGCTCCTACGAGCAGTACTTC
TRBV7-9	TRBD2	-	TRBJ2-1	CASSSIRLAGGGNEQFF	TGTGCCAGCAGCTCAATTCGACTAGCGGGAGGTGGGAATGAGCAGTTCTTC
TRBV5-1	TRBD2	-	TRBJ2-3	CASSLGVAGPDTQYF	TGCGCCAGCAGCTTGGGTGTAGCGGGACCAGATACGCAGTATTTT
TRBV5-4	-	-	TRBJ2-2	CASSGLSNTGELFF	TGTGCCAGCAGTGGACTGTCGAACACCGGGGAGCTGTTTTTT
TRBV6-1	TRBD2	-	TRBJ2-1	CASSGQVGLAGARHYNEQFF	TGTGCCAGCAGTGGACAGGTCGGACTAGCGGGAGCCCGCCACTACAATGAGCAGTTCTTC
TRBV6-4	-	-	TRBJ1-5	CASRAQPQHF	TGTGCCAGCAGGGCCCAGCCCCAGCATTTT
TRBV18	-	-	TRBJ1-1	CASSPGRGRIGNTEAFF	TGTGCCAGCTCACCCGGGAGGGGGAGGATCGGAAACACTGAAGCTTTCTTT
TRBV9	TRBD1	-	TRBJ1-2	CASSVGQGAEANYGYTF	TGTGCCAGCAGCGTAGGACAGGGGGCTGAAGCTAACTATGGCTACACCTTC
TRBV5-4	-	-	TRBJ2-4	CASSLGEGTNIQYF	TGTGCCAGCAGCTTGGGGGAAGGGACAAACATTCAGTACTTC
TRBV29-1	-	-	TRBJ2-3	CSAKGNLVADTQYF	TGCAGTGCGAAGGGGAATTTGGTCGCAGATACGCAGTATTTT
TRBV19	TRBD2	-	TRBJ2-5	CASSAALAGRETQYF	TGTGCCAGTAGTGCGGCTCTAGCGGGTCGAGAGACCCAGTACTTC
TRBV19	TRBD1	-	TRBJ1-2	CATEDRVNSGYTF	TGTGCCACGGAGGACAGGGTAAATAGCGGCTACACCTTC
TRBV5-4	-	once	TRBJ2-7	CASSLEQGRDEQYF	TGTGCCAGCAGCTTGGAACAGGGGAGGGACGAGCAGTACTTC
TRBV19	-	-	TRBJ1-1	CASSIVWGNTEAFF	TGTGCCAGTAGTATCGTATGGGGTAACACTGAAGCTTTCTTT
TRBV10-3	-	-	TRBJ2-7	CAITGGVPYEQYF	TGTGCCATCACAGGGGGGGTCCCCTACGAGCAGTACTTC
TRBV18	TRBD1	-	TRBJ2-6	CASSPLQGTGANVLTF	TGTGCCAGCTCACCTTTACAGGGGACTGGGGCCAACGTCCTGACTTTC
TRBV10-3	TRBD1	-	TRBJ2-5	CAIRGQGANQETQYF	TGTGCCATCAGGGGACAGGGGGCGAATCAAGAGACCCAGTACTTC
TRBV28	TRBD1	-	TRBJ2-1	CASRGTGGNEQFF	TGTGCCAGCAGGGGAACAGGGGGCAATGAGCAGTTCTTC
TRBV12-2	-	-	TRBJ2-3	CASRLVSGGRDTQYF	TGTGCAAGTCGCTTAGTGTCGGGAGGCCGGGATACGCAGTATTTT
TRBV9	-	-	TRBJ1-4	CASSVAMGGKVSEKLFF	TGTGCCAGCAGCGTAGCTATGGGGGGCAAAGTAAGTGAAAAACTGTTTTTT
TRBV10-3	-	few	TRBJ2-7	CATEGTRSNEQYF	TGTGCCACTGAAGGGACGCGGAGTAACGAGCAGTACTTC
TRBV6-5	-	-	TRBJ1-1	CASSGAGGAFF	TGTGCCAGCAGTGGCGCGGGGGGTGCTTTCTTT
TRBV6-1	TRBD1	once	TRBJ2-7	CASSEGTAYYEQYF	TGTGCCAGCAGTGAGGGGACAGCCTATTACGAGCAGTACTTC
TRBV5-1	-	-	TRBJ2-5	CASSPIGGPGETQYF	TGCGCCAGCAGCCCTATAGGCGGGCCTGGGGAGACCCAGTACTTC
TRBV6-6	TRBD1	-	TRBJ1-5	CASSAAQGGQPQHF	TGTGCCAGCAGTGCGGCGCAGGGGGGTCAGCCCCAGCATTTT
TRBV5-4	-	-	TRBJ1-6	CASSMTPGRRGYNSPLHF	TGTGCCAGCAGCATGACTCCGGGACGGCGTGGTTATAATTCACCCCTCCACTTT
TRBV7-6	-	-	TRBJ2-7	CASSSRTVPGHEQYF	TGTGCCAGCAGCTCCCGGACCGTACCTGGCCACGAGCAGTACTTC